This section outlines one T cell receptor (beta chain) sequence together with its context. Clones were sequenced by immunoSEQ multiplex PCR, and TCRdb holds only the in-frame ones, with some missing. Of about 300,000 clones listed, nearly 90% are singletons. The CDR3 contains 15 residues. V dropped 4 bases and J dropped 3; count of bases not matched to a gene: 7. Germline V gene lookup returns CDR1 MDHEN and CDR2 SYDVKM. This specimen comes from a study of blood T cell repertoires in COVID-19. This sequence originates from a woman aged 18-29 years with acute COVID-19. The source material was PBMCs or T cells enriched from blood (not recorded which). The chain recombines TRBV28 with TRBJ2-5, with 8 bases aligning to TRBD2. The CDR3 loop is CASSSTTSGEETQYF. The CDR3 DNA follows: TGTGCCAGCAGTTCGACAACTAGCGGAGAAGAGACCCAGTACTTC.